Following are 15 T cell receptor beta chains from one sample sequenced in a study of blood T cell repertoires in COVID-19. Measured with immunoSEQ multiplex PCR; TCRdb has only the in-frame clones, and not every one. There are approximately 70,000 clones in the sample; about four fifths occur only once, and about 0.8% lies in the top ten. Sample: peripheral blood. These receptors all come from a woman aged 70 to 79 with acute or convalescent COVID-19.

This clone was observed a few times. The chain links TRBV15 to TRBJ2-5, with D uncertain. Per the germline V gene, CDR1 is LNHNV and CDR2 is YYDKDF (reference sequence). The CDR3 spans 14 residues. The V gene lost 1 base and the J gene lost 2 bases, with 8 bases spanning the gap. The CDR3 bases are TGTGCCACCAGCAGAGGAGGCTCTCAAGAGACCCAGTACTTC. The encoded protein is CATSRGGSQETQYF.

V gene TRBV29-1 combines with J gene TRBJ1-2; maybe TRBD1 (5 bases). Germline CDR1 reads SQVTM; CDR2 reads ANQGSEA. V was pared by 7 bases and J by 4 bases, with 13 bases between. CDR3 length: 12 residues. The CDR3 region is CSGGNGVYGYTF. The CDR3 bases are TGCAGCGGGGGCAACGGGGTCTATGGCTACACCTTC.

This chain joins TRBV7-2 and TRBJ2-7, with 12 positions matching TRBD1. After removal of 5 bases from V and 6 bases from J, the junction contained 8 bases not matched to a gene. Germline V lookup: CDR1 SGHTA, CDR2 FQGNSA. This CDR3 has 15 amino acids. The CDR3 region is CASSPPGQGASEQYF. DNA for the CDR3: TGTGCCAGCAGCCCGCCGGGACAGGGGGCCTCCGAGCAGTACTTC.

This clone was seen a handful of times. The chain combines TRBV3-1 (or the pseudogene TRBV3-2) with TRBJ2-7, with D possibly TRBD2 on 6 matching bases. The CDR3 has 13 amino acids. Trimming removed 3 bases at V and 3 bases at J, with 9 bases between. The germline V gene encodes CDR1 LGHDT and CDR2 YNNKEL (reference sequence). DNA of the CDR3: TGTGCCAGCAGCCACCGGCGGGGCTACGAGCAGTACTTC. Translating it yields CASSHRRGYEQYF.

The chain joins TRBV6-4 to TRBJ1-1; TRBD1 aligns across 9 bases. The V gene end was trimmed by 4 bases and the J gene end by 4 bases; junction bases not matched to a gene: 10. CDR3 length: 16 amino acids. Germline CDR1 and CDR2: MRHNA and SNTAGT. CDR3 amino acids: CASSGSPGQGATEAFF. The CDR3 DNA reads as TGTGCCAGCAGTGGGTCCCCGGGACAGGGAGCCACTGAAGCTTTCTTT.

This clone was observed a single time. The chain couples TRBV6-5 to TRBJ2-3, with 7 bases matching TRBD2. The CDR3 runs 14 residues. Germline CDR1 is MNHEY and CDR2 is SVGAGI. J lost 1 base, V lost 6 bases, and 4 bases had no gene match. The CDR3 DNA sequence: TGTGCCAGCAGGGTGGGGGGGGGCACAGATACGCAGTATTTT. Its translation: CASRVGGGTDTQYF.

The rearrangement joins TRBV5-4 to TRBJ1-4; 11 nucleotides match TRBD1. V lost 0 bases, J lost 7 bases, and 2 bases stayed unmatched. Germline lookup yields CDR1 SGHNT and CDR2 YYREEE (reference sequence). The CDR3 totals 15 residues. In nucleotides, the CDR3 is TGTGCCAGCAGCTTGGGAGGGACAGGGGGTGAAAAACTGTTTTTT. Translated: CASSLGGTGGEKLFF.

CDR3 protein: CATTAYASGSTDTQYF. CDR3 coding DNA: TGTGCCACGACAGCGTACGCTAGCGGGAGCACAGATACGCAGTATTTT. V is TRBV10-3 and J is TRBJ2-3; 8 bases match TRBD2. Germline trimming cut 10 bases from V and 0 bases from J; bases unmatched to any gene: 12. The V gene's germline CDR1 is ENHRY and CDR2 SYGVKD. This CDR3 spans 16 amino acids.

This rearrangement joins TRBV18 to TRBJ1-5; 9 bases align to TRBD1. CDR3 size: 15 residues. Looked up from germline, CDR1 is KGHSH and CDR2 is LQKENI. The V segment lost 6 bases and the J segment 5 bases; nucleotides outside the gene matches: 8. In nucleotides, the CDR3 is TGTGCCAGCTCGCCGGGACAGGGAGACCATCAGCCCCAGCATTTT. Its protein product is CASSPGQGDHQPQHF.

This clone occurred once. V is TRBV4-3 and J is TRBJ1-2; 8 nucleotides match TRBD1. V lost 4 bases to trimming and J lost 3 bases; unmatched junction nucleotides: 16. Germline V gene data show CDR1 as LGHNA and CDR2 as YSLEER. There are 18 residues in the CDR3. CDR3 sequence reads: CASSPSQQGAVFHYGYTF. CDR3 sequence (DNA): TGCGCCAGCAGCCCCTCCCAGCAGGGGGCGGTTTTTCACTATGGCTACACCTTC.

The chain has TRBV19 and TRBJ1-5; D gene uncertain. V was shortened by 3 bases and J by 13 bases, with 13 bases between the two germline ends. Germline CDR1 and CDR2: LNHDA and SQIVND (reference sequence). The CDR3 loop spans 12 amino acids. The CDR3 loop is CASSIPAGQQHF. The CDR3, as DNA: TGTGCCAGTAGTATTCCCGCAGGCCAACAGCATTTT.

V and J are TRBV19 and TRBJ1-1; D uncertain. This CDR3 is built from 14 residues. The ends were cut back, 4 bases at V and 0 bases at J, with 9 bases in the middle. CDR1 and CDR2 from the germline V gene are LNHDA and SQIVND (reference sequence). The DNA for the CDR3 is TGTGCCAGTAGTAAGAAGCTAGTGAACACTGAAGCTTTCTTT. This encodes CASSKKLVNTEAFF.

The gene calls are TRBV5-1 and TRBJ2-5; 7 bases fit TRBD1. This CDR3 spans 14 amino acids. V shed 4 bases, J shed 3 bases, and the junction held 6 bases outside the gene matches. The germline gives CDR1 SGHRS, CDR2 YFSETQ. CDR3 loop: CASSPSGQKETQYF. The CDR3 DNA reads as TGCGCCAGCAGCCCCTCGGGACAGAAAGAGACCCAGTACTTC.

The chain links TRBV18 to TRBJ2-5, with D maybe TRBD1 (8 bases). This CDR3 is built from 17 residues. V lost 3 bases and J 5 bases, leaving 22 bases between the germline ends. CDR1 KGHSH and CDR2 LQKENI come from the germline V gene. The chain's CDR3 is CASSPTRTTGGEETQYF. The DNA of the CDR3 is TGTGCCAGCTCACCCACCCGGACTACAGGGGGGGAGGAGACCCAGTACTTC.

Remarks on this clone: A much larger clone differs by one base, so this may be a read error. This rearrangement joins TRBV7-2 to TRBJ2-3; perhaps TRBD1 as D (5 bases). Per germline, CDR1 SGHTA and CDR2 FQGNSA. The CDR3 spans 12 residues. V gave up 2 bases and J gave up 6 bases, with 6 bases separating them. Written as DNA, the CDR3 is TGTGCCAGCAGCTTAAAGGGGGATACGCAGTATTTT. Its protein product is CASSLKGDTQYF.